Presented here are 18 T cell receptor beta chains from one specimen sequenced in a study of vaccination and CD4 T cells after COVID-19. For these TCRs, the target antigens are not known. With the Oncomine TCR Beta short-read assay, DNA from cultured CD4+ T cells was sequenced. TCRdb reprocessed the PCR reads via MiXCR and lists one record per CDR3 protein. Of some 8,000 distinct CDR3 sequences listed, over 60% were seen once; the top ten hold roughly 35%. Treatment given: roughly ten-day PBMC culture with coronavirus spike peptide pools or control peptides (ViraFEST assay). The sample taken for sequencing was CD4+ T cells from blood, cultured in vitro. The receptors were sampled from a human donor who had recovered from COVID-19.

This clonotype was found a few times. The V and J genes are TRBV2 and TRBJ2-2; possibly TRBD2 for D (6 bases). The germline gives CDR1 SNHLY, CDR2 FYNNEI. The CDR3 extends over 13 amino acids. Trimming cost V 5 bases and J 6 bases, with 10 bases left between them. The CDR3 bases are TGTGCCAGCAGTTATACTAGCTCCGGGGAGCTGTTTTTT. This encodes CASSYTSSGELFF.

This chain uses TRBV28 with TRBJ2-7; D unclear. In germline, CDR1 is MDHEN, CDR2 SYDVKM. CDR3 length: 14 residues. The ends were cut back, 5 bases at V and 3 bases at J, with 14 bases in the middle. In DNA, the CDR3 is TGTGCCAGCAGTGATGGCGCGGACCTCTACGAGCAGTACTTC. Its translation: CASSDGADLYEQYF. Full variable domain (missing parts from reference TRBV28 and TRBJ2-7): DVKVTQSSRYLVKRTGEKVFLECVQDMDHENMFWYRQDPGLGLRLIYFSYDVKMKEKGDIPEGYSVSREKKERFSLILESASTNQTSMYLCASSDGADLYEQYFGPGTRLTVT.

This sequence joins TRBV28 and TRBJ1-5, with 7 bases lining up with TRBD1. Germline loops: CDR1 MDHEN, CDR2 SYDVKM. This CDR3 comprises 13 residues. V was clipped by 2 bases and J by 6 bases; unmatched bases: 1. CDR3 sequence reads: CASSLRDSQPQHF. The CDR3 DNA reads TGTGCCAGCAGTTTAAGGGACAGTCAGCCCCAGCATTTT. Full variable domain (missing parts from reference TRBV28 and TRBJ1-5): DVKVTQSSRYLVKRTGEKVFLECVQDMDHENMFWYRQDPGLGLRLIYFSYDVKMKEKGDIPEGYSVSREKKERFSLILESASTNQTSMYLCASSLRDSQPQHFGDGTRLSIL.

This clonotype came up once. The chain is built from TRBV2 and TRBJ2-5, with TRBD1 as a possible D gene (5 bases). CDR1 is SNHLY and CDR2 is FYNNEI in the germline V gene. V was cut by 6 bases and J by 1 base, with 9 bases left in between. This CDR3 has 13 amino acids. As DNA, the CDR3 is TGTGCCAGCAGGCGGACACCCCAAGAGACCCAGTACTTC. This sequence encodes CASRRTPQETQYF.

This clonotype has a handful of counts. The chain recombines TRBV6-5 with TRBJ1-5; D gene ambiguous. Trimming removed 4 bases from V and 4 bases from J, with 8 bases in between. This CDR3 has 13 amino acids. Germline lookup yields CDR1 MNHEY and CDR2 SVGAGI. The CDR3 here is CASSSSYNQPQHF. The CDR3 nucleotides read TGTGCCAGCAGTTCGTCTTATAATCAGCCCCAGCATTTT.

V gene TRBV7-8 combines with J gene TRBJ2-1, with 8 bases identical to TRBD2. In germline, CDR1 is SGHVS, CDR2 FQNEAQ. The CDR3 length is 16 residues. After removal of 7 bases from V and 5 bases from J, the junction contained 13 bases not matched to a gene. CDR3 region: CASTSRSGGLNNEQFF. CDR3 coding DNA: TGTGCCAGCACTTCTCGAAGCGGGGGCCTGAACAATGAGCAGTTCTTC.

The chain joins TRBV6-2 or TRBV6-3 to TRBJ2-4; no clear D gene. The V gene's germline CDR1 is MNHEY and CDR2 SVGEGT. CDR3 length: 15 residues. Trimming removed 3 bases from V and 0 bases from J, with 9 bases in between. The chain's CDR3 is CASSYETLAKNIQYF. CDR3 DNA sequence: TGTGCCAGCAGTTATGAAACCTTAGCCAAAAACATTCAGTACTTC.

V is TRBV4-2 and J is TRBJ2-5; tentatively, D is TRBD1 or TRBD2 (6 bases each). Germline assignment: CDR1 LGHNA and CDR2 YNFKEQ. CDR3 length equals 12 residues. With 4 bases removed from V and 5 bases from J, the gap between germline ends came to 8 bases. In DNA form, the CDR3 reads TGTGCCAGCAGCCGAGGGGGGGAGACCCAGTACTTC. Protein sequence: CASSRGGETQYF.

This sequence joins TRBV15 and TRBJ2-7, with D possibly matching TRBD1 (6 bases). The CDR3 consists of 15 residues. The germline gives CDR1 LNHNV, CDR2 YYDKDF (reference sequence). V was pared by 0 bases and J by 0 bases, with 9 bases between. The CDR3 DNA sequence: TGTGCCACCAGCAGAGAAGTACAGGGCTCCTACGAGCAGTACTTC. It translates to CATSREVQGSYEQYF.

V and J are TRBV7-8 and TRBJ2-1; 8 bases are shared with TRBD1. V lost 6 bases and J lost 11; bases outside the gene matches: 6. CDR1 is SGHVS, CDR2 FQNEAQ, per germline. The CDR3 covers 12 residues. In DNA form, the CDR3 reads TGTGCCAGCAGTTTTCCAGGGGGCCAGCAGTTCTTC. Translation gives CASSFPGGQQFF.

The chain is built from TRBV7-2 and TRBJ1-6; a possible D gene is TRBD1 (6 bases). V lost 2 bases and J 6 bases, leaving 8 bases between the germline ends. This CDR3 has 14 residues. Germline loops: CDR1 SGHTA, CDR2 FQGNSA. CDR3 residues: CASSLNRVNSPLHF. The CDR3 nucleotides read TGTGCCAGCAGCTTAAACAGGGTTAATTCACCCCTCCACTTT.

The chain is built from TRBV7-2 and TRBJ1-1; D not certain. V gave up 7 bases and J gave up 0 bases, with 39 bases separating them. CDR1 SGHTA and CDR2 FQGNSA come from the germline V gene. The CDR3 sequence is 23 residues long. CDR3 sequence reads: CASTNQTSMYFTLFTFMNTEAFF. CDR3 nucleotides: TGTGCCAGCACCAACCAGACATCTATGTACTTCACCCTGTTTACCTTTATGAACACTGAAGCTTTCTTT.

This clonotype was seen only a few times. This rearrangement joins TRBV19 to TRBJ1-5; unclear D gene. Per germline, CDR1 LNHDA and CDR2 SQIVND (reference sequence). V was shortened by 5 bases and J by 4 bases, with 6 bases between the two germline ends. The CDR3 length is 12 residues. CDR3 bases: TGTGCCAGTAGTTTCCTAAATCAGCCCCAGCATTTT. This codes for CASSFLNQPQHF. The variable domain in full, completed from reference TRBV19 and TRBJ1-5, reads DGGITQSPKYLFRKEGQNVTLSCEQNLNHDAMYWYRQDPGQGLRLIYYSQIVNDFQKGDIAEGYSVSREKKESFPLTVTSAQKNPTAFYLCASSFLNQPQHFGDGTRLSIL.

This chain uses TRBV12-3 or TRBV12-4 with TRBJ1-2, with 9 bases lining up with TRBD1. The trim removed 1 base at V and 8 bases at J, leaving 2 bases unmatched. The CDR3 has 13 residues. CDR3 sequence: CASSLGTGGGYTF. Written as DNA, the CDR3 is TGTGCCAGCAGTTTAGGCACAGGGGGCGGCTACACCTTC.

This rearrangement joins TRBV20-1 to TRBJ2-1, with 8 positions matching TRBD2. The CDR3 covers 12 residues. Per germline, CDR1 DFQATT and CDR2 SNEGSKA (reference sequence). The V segment lost 0 bases and the J segment 15 bases; nucleotides outside the gene matches: 7. The CDR3 nucleotides are TGCAGTGCTAGAGATTCCAGCGGGAGATGGTTCTTC. Translating gives CSARDSSGRWFF.

V is TRBV27 and J is TRBJ2-1; D possibly matches TRBD1 or TRBD2 (5 bases each). Germline CDR1 is MNHEY and CDR2 is SMNVEV (reference sequence). CDR3 length: 15 residues. With 6 bases removed from V and 2 bases from J, the gap between germline ends came to 14 bases. The chain's CDR3 is CASRDGTLPYNEQFF. Written as DNA, the CDR3 is TGTGCCAGCAGGGACGGGACCTTACCCTACAATGAGCAGTTCTTC.

The genes are TRBV6-5 and TRBJ2-3; 7 bases line up with TRBD1. V lost 4 bases to trimming and J lost 6 bases; unmatched junction nucleotides: 10. This CDR3 spans 15 amino acids. The V gene's germline CDR1 is MNHEY and CDR2 SVGAGI. CDR3 loop: CASSLDRPEGDTQYF. The CDR3 DNA is TGTGCCAGCAGTTTGGACAGGCCTGAGGGGGATACGCAGTATTTT.

The gene calls are TRBV6-1 and TRBJ1-1, with D maybe TRBD1 (5 bases). The CDR3 contains 14 residues. Germline assignment: CDR1 MNHNS and CDR2 SASEGT. Trimming left V 7 bases short and J 2 bases short, with 14 bases between. The CDR3, as DNA: TGTGCCAGCAAAATTTCCGGGGCTAACACTGAAGCTTTCTTT. It encodes CASKISGANTEAFF.